Listed below are T cell receptor beta chains from one sample, sequenced in a study of T cell responses to AZD1222 COVID-19 vaccine. Data came from immunoSEQ multiplex PCR; TCRdb stores just in-frame clones and leaves some out. This sample has around 200,000 clones; approximately 86% occur once, and the top ten carry about 0.49%. The starting material was peripheral blood, obtained on day 0 of AZD1222 vaccination. The origin of the receptors is an adult in good health. Both conserved end residues are trimmed from each CDR3. Each record gives: V gene, J gene, clone size, CDR3 protein. A row's size may be missing; if present it is once, few, many or a size class.

>TRBV11-3|TRBJ2-5|.
ASSLNGPGETQY
>TRBV19|TRBJ1-2|once
ASSMGGPGGYT
>TRBV11-2|TRBJ2-2|.
ASSALQGALAGELF
>TRBV5-6|TRBJ1-1|.
ASSLLDNAF
>TRBV30|TRBJ2-7|.
ACRTGGEQY
>TRBV5-4|TRBJ1-3|.
ASSLRGGAMDTIY
>TRBV21-1|TRBJ2-7|.
ASSKRRGQESYEQY
>TRBV12-3/TRBV12-4|TRBJ2-7|.
ASSRHGYEQY
>TRBV7-2|TRBJ2-1|.
ASTFRGGRNEQF
>TRBV2|TRBJ2-5|.
ASKLDSFQETQY
>TRBV7-8|TRBJ2-4|.
ASSPLGGAAKNIQY
>TRBV5-1|TRBJ2-1|.
ASSFRDRGVNEQF
>TRBV14|TRBJ1-2|.
ASSQASYGYT
>TRBV9|TRBJ1-1|.
ASSTGTGNTEAF
>TRBV7-2|TRBJ1-5|.
ASSLARTFNQPQH
>TRBV2|TRBJ1-4|.
ASIRDRAGEKLF
>TRBV5-6|TRBJ2-3|.
ASSLGGGTDTQY
>TRBV18|TRBJ2-2|once
ASSVRQGVNTGELF
>TRBV7-3|TRBJ2-5|.
ASSEIRSGYQETQY
>TRBV4-3|TRBJ2-1|few
ASSQDPSGGANEQF
>TRBV13|TRBJ1-2|.
ASRVRDHYGYT
>TRBV5-8|TRBJ1-5|.
ASSLVQGRNQPQH
>TRBV28|TRBJ2-5|.
ASSPTRLAGGGETQY
>TRBV7-3|TRBJ1-2|once
ASSFGGKGSNYGYT
>TRBV5-4|TRBJ2-1|.
ASSLRREGDEQF
>TRBV5-5|TRBJ2-1|.
ASSFSGTGNRYEQF
>TRBV11-2|TRBJ1-3|.
ASSLWTEEGNTIY
>TRBV7-2|TRBJ2-5|once
ASSLKPRVQGQETQY
>TRBV18|TRBJ1-1|.
ASSPPSPTGGTEAF
>TRBV27|TRBJ2-7|.
ASSSARYYEQY
>TRBV7-2|TRBJ2-3|.
ASSLGRQGNTQY
>TRBV12-3/TRBV12-4|TRBJ1-6|.
ASSLKGKAPLH
>TRBV6-5|TRBJ1-1|.
ASSSTGGLVNTEAF
>TRBV9|TRBJ1-4|.
ASSVDGFGLF
>TRBV7-3|TRBJ2-3|.
ASSLTFDREADTQY
>TRBV4-3|TRBJ1-1|.
ASSQGGFGGRGAEAF
>TRBV6-6|TRBJ1-5|.
ASSGSGTGGVYSNQPQH
>TRBV6-5|TRBJ1-6|.
ASRRGGRSSPLH